This T cell receptor beta chain was sequenced for a study of CD8+ T cells in alopecia areata. Study in general: Oral tofacitinib (5 to 10 mg twice daily) was administered to treated patients. Patients took tofacitinib for 6 to 18 months, followed by 6 drug-free months.

Sequencing templates came from extracted RNA that was reverse transcribed into cDNA. Generated by immunoSEQ multiplex PCR, the TCRdb table keeps only in-frame clones and is missing some. The sample includes about 160,000 clones, 50% to 70% of them seen just once. Findings of the study overall: Patients shared TCRs less clearly than mice did, possibly for HLA-related reasons.

A few counts support this clone. The antigen is not known. Treatment reported: oral pan-JAK inhibitor, 5-10 mg twice daily. The investigators collected lesional scalp punch biopsies and peripheral blood from alopecia areata patients. V was shortened by 4 bases and J by 6 bases, with 8 bases between the two germline ends. The CDR3 extends over 11 amino acids. CDR1 is SQVTM, CDR2 ANQGSEA, per germline. The origin of this receptor is a human donor with alopecia areata. The input for sequencing was CD4+ T cells sorted from blood, taken at week 4, from a patient treated with tofacitinib. The chain combines TRBV29-1 with TRBJ2-3, with no clear D. CDR3 in amino acids: CSVVTGDTQYF. DNA for the CDR3: TGCAGCGTTGTCACCGGGGATACGCAGTATTTT.